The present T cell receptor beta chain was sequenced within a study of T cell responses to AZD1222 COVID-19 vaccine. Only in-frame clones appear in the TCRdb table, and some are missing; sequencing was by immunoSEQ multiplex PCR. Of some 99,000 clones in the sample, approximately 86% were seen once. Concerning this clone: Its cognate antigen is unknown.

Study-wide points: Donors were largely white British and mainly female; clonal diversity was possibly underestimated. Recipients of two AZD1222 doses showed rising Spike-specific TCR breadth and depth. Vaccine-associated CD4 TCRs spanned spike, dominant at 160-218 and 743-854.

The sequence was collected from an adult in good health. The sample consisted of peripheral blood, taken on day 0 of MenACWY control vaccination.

CDR3 in DNA: TGTGCCAGCAGCCTTGGGACAGGAAACTCTGGAAACACCATATATTTT. Translated: CASSLGTGNSGNTIYF. The J gene is TRBJ1-3, the V gene TRBV5-5; TRBD1 aligns across 8 bases. CDR1 SGHKS and CDR2 YYEKEE come from the germline V gene (reference sequence). V lost 4 bases and J lost 0; bases outside the gene matches: 6. CDR3 length: 16 amino acids.